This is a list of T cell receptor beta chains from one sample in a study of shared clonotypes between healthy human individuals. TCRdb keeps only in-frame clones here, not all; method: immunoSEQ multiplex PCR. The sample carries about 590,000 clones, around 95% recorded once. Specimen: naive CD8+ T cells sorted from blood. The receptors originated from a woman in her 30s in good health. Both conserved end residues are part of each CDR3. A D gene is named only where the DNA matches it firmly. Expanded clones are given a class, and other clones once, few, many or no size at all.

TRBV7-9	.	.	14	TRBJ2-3	CASSPPGLPDTQYF	TGTGCCAGCAGCCCCCCGGGGCTTCCAGATACGCAGTATTTT
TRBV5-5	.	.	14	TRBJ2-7	CASSGGPGRLEQYF	TGTGCCAGCAGCGGCGGGCCAGGGCGGTTAGAGCAGTACTTC
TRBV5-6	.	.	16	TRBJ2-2	CASSLMSGKYTGELFF	TGTGCCAGCAGCTTGATGTCCGGGAAGTACACCGGGGAGCTGTTTTTT
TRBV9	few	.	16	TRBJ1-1	CASSVEGQIPNTEAFF	TGTGCCAGCAGCGTAGAAGGACAGATCCCGAACACTGAAGCTTTCTTT
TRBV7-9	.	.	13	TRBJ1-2	CASSLVSSDGYTF	TGTGCCAGCAGCTTAGTTTCCAGTGATGGCTACACCTTC
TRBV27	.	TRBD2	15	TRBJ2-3	CASHTGLVSTDTQYF	TGTGCCAGCCACACCGGACTAGTCAGCACAGATACGCAGTATTTT
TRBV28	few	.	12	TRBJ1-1	CASNPGDTEAFF	TGTGCCAGCAACCCGGGCGACACTGAAGCTTTCTTT
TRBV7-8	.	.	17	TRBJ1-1	CASSNLAGLGADTEAFF	TGTGCCAGCAGCAACTTAGCTGGGCTAGGGGCGGACACTGAAGCTTTCTTT
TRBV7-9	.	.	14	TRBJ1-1	CASSLGPPNTEAFF	TGTGCCAGCAGCTTAGGACCGCCGAACACTGAAGCTTTCTTT
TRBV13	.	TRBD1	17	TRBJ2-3	CASSFFPGTGDTDTQYF	TGTGCCAGCAGCTTCTTCCCCGGGACAGGGGACACAGATACGCAGTATTTT
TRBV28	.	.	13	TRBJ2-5	CASSLWGKETQYF	TGTGCCAGCAGTTTATGGGGGAAAGAGACCCAGTACTTC
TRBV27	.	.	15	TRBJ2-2	CASTAGRGGTGELFF	TGTGCCAGCACCGCTGGCAGGGGGGGTACCGGGGAGCTGTTTTTT
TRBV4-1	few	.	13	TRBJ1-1	CASSHLGGTEAFF	TGCGCCAGCAGCCACCTCGGGGGCACTGAAGCTTTCTTT
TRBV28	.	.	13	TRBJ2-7	CASSLEDSYEQYF	TGTGCCAGCAGTTTAGAGGACAGCTACGAGCAGTACTTC
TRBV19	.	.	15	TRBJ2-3	CATATQGGSTDTQYF	TGTGCCACCGCGACGCAGGGAGGAAGCACAGATACGCAGTATTTT
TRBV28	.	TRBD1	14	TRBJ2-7	CASSPSTGFYEQYF	TGTGCCAGCAGCCCATCGACAGGGTTCTACGAGCAGTACTTC
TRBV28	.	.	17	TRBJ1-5	CASSLAPGPGGNQPQHF	TGTGCCAGCAGTTTAGCCCCAGGGCCGGGGGGCAATCAGCCCCAGCATTTT
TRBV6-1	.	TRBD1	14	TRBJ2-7	CASRLQGDFYEQYF	TGTGCCAGCAGGCTACAGGGGGATTTCTACGAGCAGTACTTC
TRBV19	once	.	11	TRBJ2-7	CAIGTAREQYF	TGTGCCATCGGGACGGCCCGCGAGCAGTACTTC
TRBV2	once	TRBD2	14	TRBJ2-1	CATIAGGPYNEQFF	TGTGCCACCATAGCGGGAGGACCCTACAATGAGCAGTTCTTC
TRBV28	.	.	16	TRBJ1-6	CASSPTRLVQGSPLHF	TGTGCCAGCAGTCCCACTCGTCTCGTCCAAGGGTCACCCCTCCACTTT
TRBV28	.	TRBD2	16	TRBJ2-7	CASSLTPSGVTYEQYF	TGTGCCAGCAGTTTAACCCCTAGCGGGGTCACCTACGAGCAGTACTTC
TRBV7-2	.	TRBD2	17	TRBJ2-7	CASSGRTWTSGTDEQYF	TGTGCCAGCAGCGGCCGGACTTGGACTAGCGGGACCGACGAGCAGTACTTC
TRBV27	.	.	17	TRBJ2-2	CASSLSLGTSNTGELFF	TGTGCCAGCAGTTTATCCCTCGGGACTTCGAACACCGGGGAGCTGTTTTTT
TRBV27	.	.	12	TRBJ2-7	CASSFNTYEQYF	TGTGCCAGCAGTTTTAATACCTACGAGCAGTACTTC
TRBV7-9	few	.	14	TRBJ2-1	CASSLDGPYNEQFF	TGTGCCAGCAGCTTAGACGGACCCTACAATGAGCAGTTCTTC
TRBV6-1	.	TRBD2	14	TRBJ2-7	CASSWDYGSYEQYF	TGTGCCAGCAGCTGGGACTATGGTTCCTACGAGCAGTACTTC
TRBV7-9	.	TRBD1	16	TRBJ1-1	CASSWRTGDQDTEAFF	TGTGCCAGCAGCTGGAGGACAGGGGATCAGGACACTGAAGCTTTCTTT
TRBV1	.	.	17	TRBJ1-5	CTSSQDSTGALNQPQHF	TGCACCAGCAGCCAAGATTCCACAGGGGCCCTCAATCAGCCCCAGCATTTT
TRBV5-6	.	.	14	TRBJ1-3	CASSLGISGNTIYF	TGTGCCAGCAGCTTAGGGATTTCTGGAAACACCATATATTTT
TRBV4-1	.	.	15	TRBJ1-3	CASSQPTDLGNTIYF	TGCGCCAGCAGCCAACCGACAGACCTTGGAAACACCATATATTTT
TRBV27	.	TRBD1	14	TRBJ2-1	CASSLSTGPNEQFF	TGTGCCAGCAGTTTATCGACAGGGCCCAATGAGCAGTTCTTC
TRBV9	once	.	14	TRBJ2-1	CASSEDSSYNEQFF	TGTGCCAGCAGCGAGGACAGCTCCTACAATGAGCAGTTCTTC
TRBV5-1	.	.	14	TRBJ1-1	CASSLDTRGHKAFF	TGCGCCAGCAGCTTGGATACCCGGGGACACAAAGCTTTCTTT
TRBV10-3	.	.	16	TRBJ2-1	CAISRLGRSSYNEQFF	TGTGCCATCAGTAGACTAGGCCGGAGCTCCTACAATGAGCAGTTCTTC
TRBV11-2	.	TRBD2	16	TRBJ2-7	CASSLRLARKSYEQYF	TGTGCCAGCAGCTTAAGACTAGCGAGGAAATCCTACGAGCAGTACTTC
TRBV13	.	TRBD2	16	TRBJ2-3	CASSPAAGGRTDTQYF	TGTGCCAGCAGCCCCGCAGCGGGAGGGAGGACAGATACGCAGTATTTT
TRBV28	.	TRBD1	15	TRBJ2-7	CASSPLQGFSYEQYF	TGTGCCAGCAGCCCGCTACAGGGGTTTTCCTACGAGCAGTACTTC
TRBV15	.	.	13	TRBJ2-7	CATKGTETYEQYF	TGTGCCACCAAGGGGACCGAAACCTACGAGCAGTACTTC
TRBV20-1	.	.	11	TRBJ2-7	CSARPGYEQYF	TGCAGTGCTAGACCCGGCTACGAGCAGTACTTC
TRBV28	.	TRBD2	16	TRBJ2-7	CASSFPGTSVTYEQYF	TGTGCCAGCAGTTTCCCCGGGACTAGCGTGACCTACGAGCAGTACTTC
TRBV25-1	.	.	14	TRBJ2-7	CASSEWDNSYEQYF	TGTGCCAGCAGTGAGTGGGACAACTCCTACGAGCAGTACTTC
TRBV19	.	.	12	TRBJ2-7	CASSIGYGEQYF	TGTGCCAGTAGTATTGGGTACGGCGAGCAGTACTTC
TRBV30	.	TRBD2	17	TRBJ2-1	CAWTTPSGYTSYNEQFF	TGTGCCTGGACCACCCCTAGCGGCTACACCTCCTACAATGAGCAGTTCTTC
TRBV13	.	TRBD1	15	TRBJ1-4	CASRFNRGGEEKLFF	TGTGCCAGCAGATTCAACAGGGGGGGAGAGGAAAAACTGTTTTTT
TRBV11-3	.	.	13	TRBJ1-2	CASSPRANYGYTF	TGTGCCAGCAGCCCTAGGGCTAACTATGGCTACACCTTC
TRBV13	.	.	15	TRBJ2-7	CASSLAGAIIYEQYF	TGTGCCAGCAGCTTAGCGGGAGCCATCATCTACGAGCAGTACTTC
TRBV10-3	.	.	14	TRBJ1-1	CAISEISKNTEAFF	TGTGCCATCAGTGAAATATCTAAGAACACTGAAGCTTTCTTT
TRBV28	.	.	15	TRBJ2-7	CASSEPTEQPYEQYF	TGTGCCAGCAGCGAGCCGACAGAGCAACCCTACGAGCAGTACTTC
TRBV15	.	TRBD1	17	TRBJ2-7	CATSSTKQGQFNYEQYF	TGTGCCACCAGCAGCACCAAACAGGGGCAGTTCAACTACGAGCAGTACTTC
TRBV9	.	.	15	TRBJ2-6	CASSASISGANVLTF	TGTGCCAGCAGCGCTTCAATCTCTGGGGCCAACGTCCTGACTTTC
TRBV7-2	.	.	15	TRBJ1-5	CASSDQKRGNQPQHF	TGTGCCAGCAGCGACCAGAAACGGGGCAATCAGCCCCAGCATTTT
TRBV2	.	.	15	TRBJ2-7	CASSEQAGPIYEQYF	TGTGCCAGCAGTGAACAGGCCGGCCCGATCTACGAGCAGTACTTC
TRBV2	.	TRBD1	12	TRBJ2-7	CASGTGGHEQYF	TGTGCCAGCGGGACAGGGGGGCACGAGCAGTACTTC
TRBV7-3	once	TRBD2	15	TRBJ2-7	CASSPGPAGTYEQYF	TGTGCCAGCAGCCCGGGACCAGCGGGAACCTACGAGCAGTACTTC
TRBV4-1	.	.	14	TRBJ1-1	CASSPTAGNTEAFF	TGCGCCAGCAGCCCGACAGCGGGGAACACTGAAGCTTTCTTT
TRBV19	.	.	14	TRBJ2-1	CASRMGQTGDEQFF	TGTGCCAGTAGGATGGGGCAAACGGGGGATGAGCAGTTCTTC
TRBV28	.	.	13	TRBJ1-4	CASSFWVGEKLFF	TGTGCCAGCAGTTTCTGGGTCGGGGAAAAACTGTTTTTT
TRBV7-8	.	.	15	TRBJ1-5	CASSFGRDVGQPQHF	TGTGCCAGCAGCTTCGGCCGCGACGTAGGTCAGCCCCAGCATTTT